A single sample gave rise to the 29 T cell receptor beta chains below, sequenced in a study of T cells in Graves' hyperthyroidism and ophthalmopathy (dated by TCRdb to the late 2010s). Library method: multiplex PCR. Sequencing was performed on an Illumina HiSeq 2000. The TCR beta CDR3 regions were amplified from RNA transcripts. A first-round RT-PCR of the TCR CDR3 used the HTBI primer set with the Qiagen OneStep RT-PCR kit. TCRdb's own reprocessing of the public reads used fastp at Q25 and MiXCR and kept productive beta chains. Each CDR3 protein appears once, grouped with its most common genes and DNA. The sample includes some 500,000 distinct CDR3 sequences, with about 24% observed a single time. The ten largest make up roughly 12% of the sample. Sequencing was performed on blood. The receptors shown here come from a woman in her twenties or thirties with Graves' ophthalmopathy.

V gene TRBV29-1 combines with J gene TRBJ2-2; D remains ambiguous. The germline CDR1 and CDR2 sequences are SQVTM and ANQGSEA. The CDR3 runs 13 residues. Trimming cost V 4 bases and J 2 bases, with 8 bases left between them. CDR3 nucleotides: TGCAGCGTTGGCCAGACTAACACCGGGGAGCTGTTTTTT. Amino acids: CSVGQTNTGELFF.

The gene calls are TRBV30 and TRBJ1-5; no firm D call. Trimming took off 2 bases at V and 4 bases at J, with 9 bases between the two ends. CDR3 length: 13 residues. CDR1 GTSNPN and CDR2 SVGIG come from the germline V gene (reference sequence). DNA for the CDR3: TGTGCCTGGAGTTACAGCGAAAATCAGCCCCAGCATTTT. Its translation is CAWSYSENQPQHF.

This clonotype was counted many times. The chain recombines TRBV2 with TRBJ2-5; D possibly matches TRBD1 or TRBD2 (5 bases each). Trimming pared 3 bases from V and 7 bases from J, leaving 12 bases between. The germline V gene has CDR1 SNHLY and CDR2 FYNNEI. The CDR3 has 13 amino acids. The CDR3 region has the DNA TGTGCCAGCAGTGACCCTAGTGGGGGGACCCAGTACTTC. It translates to CASSDPSGGTQYF.

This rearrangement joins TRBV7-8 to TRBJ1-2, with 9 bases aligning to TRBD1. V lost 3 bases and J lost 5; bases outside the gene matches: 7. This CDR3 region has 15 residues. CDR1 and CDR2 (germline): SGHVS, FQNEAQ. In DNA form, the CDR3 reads TGTGCCAGCAGCTTTTCCGGGACAGGGCGGTATGGCTACACCTTC. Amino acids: CASSFSGTGRYGYTF.

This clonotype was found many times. DNA of the CDR3: TGTGCCAGCAGCTTAGACGGGCCCCGCTCCTACGAGCAGTACTTC. It is translated as CASSLDGPRSYEQYF. The chain has TRBV11-2 and TRBJ2-7, with unresolved D. V was pared by 0 bases and J by 0 bases, with 9 bases between. Per the germline V gene, CDR1 is SGHAT and CDR2 is FQNNGV. The CDR3 extends over 15 amino acids.

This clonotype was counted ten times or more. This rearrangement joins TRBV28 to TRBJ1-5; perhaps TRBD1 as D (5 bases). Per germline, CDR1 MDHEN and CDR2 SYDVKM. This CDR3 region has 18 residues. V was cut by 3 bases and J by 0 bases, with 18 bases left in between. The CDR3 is CASSFAPRGGYSNQPQHF. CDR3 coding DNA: TGTGCCAGCAGTTTTGCCCCCCGGGGGGGTTATAGCAATCAGCCCCAGCATTTT.

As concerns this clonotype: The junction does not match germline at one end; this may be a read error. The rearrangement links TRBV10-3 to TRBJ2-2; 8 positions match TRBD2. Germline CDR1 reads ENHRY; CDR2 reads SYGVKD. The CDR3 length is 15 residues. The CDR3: CAISESAGGSGDLFF. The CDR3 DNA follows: TGTGCCATCAGTGAGTCCGCGGGGGGTTCCGGGGATCTGTTTTTT.

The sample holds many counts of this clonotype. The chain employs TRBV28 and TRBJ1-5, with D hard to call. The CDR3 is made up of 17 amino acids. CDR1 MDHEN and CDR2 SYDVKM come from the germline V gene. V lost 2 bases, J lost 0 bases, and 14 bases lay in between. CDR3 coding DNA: TGTGCCAGCAGTTTAGATTTGCGGGAATATAGCAATCAGCCCCAGCATTTT. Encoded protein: CASSLDLREYSNQPQHF.

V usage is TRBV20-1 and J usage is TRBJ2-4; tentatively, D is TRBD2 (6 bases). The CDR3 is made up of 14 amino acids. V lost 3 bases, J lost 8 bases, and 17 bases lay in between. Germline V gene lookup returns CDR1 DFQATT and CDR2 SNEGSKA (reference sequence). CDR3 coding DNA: TGCAGTGCTAGGGACTCCCAAGGAGGGGACATTCAGTACTTC. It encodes CSARDSQGGDIQYF.

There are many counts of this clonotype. DNA for the CDR3: TGTGCCAGCAGCGGACCGGGGGGCGGCACCGGGGAGCTGTTTTTT. Its translation is CASSGPGGGTGELFF. The chain uses TRBV11-2 and TRBJ2-2, with a possible D match to TRBD2 (7 bases). Germline V gene sequence: CDR1 SGHAT, CDR2 FQNNGV. This CDR3 is built from 15 residues. V lost 5 bases and J 4 bases, leaving 14 bases between the germline ends.

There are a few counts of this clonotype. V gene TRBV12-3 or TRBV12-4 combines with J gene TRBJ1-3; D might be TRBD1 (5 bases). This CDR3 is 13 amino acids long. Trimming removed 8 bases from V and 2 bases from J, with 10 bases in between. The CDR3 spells CASGLRAGNTIYF. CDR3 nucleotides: TGTGCCAGCGGACTCAGGGCTGGAAACACCATATATTTT.

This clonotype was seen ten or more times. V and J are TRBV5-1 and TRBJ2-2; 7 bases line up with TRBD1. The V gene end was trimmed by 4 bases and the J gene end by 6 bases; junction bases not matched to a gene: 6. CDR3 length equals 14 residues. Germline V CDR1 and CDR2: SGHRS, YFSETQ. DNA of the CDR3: TGCGCCAGCAGCACGGGACAGTTTTCCGGGGAGCTGTTTTTT. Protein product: CASSTGQFSGELFF.

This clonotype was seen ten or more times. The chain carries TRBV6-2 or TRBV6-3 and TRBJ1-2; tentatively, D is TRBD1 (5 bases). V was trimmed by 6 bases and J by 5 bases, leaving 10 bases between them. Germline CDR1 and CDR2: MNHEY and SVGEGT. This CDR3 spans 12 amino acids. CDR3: CASRTEGYGYTF. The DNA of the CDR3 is TGTGCCAGCAGGACAGAGGGGTATGGCTACACCTTC.

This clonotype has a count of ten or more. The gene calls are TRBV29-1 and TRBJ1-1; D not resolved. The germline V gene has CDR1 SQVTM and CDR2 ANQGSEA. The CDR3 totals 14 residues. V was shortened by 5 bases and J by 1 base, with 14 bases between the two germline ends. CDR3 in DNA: TGCAGCGTTTCCCCGGGTTCGGGGAACACTGAAGCTTTCTTT. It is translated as CSVSPGSGNTEAFF.

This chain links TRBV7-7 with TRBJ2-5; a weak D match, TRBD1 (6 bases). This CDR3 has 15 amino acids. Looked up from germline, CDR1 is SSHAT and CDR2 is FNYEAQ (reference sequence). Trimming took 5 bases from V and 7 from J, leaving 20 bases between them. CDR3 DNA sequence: TGTGCCAGCAGCCAATCCCCGACAGGTGGTAGGACCCAGTACTTC. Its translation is CASSQSPTGGRTQYF.

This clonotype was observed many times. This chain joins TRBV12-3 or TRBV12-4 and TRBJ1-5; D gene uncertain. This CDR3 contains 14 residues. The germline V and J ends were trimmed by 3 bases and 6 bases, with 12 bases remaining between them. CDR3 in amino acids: CASSFAELAQPQHF. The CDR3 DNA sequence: TGTGCCAGCAGTTTTGCTGAACTGGCTCAGCCCCAGCATTTT.

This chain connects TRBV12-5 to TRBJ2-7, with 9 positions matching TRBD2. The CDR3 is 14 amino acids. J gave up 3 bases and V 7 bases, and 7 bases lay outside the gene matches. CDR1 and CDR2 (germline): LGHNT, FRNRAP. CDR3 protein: CASALGLAYYEQYF. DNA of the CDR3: TGTGCTAGTGCCCTGGGACTAGCCTACTACGAGCAGTACTTC. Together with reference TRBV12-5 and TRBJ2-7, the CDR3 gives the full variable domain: DARVTQTPRHKVTEMGQEVTMRCQPILGHNTVFWYRQTMMQGLELLAYFRNRAPLDDSGMPKDRFSAEMPDATLATLKIQPSEPRDSAVYFCASALGLAYYEQYFGPGTRLTVT.

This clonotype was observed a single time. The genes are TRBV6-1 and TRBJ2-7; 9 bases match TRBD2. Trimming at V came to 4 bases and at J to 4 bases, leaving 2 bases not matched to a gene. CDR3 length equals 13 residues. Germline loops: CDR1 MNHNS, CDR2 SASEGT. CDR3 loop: CASSASGVYEQYV. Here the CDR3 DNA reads TGTGCCAGCAGTGCTAGCGGGGTATACGAGCAGTACGTC.

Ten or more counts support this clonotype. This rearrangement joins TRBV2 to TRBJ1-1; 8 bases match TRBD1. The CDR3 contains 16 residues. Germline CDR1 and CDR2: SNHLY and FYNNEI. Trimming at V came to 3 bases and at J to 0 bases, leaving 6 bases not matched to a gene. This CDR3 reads CASSEQGAGVNTEAFF. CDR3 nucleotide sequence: TGTGCCAGCAGTGAGCAGGGGGCTGGGGTGAACACTGAAGCTTTCTTT.

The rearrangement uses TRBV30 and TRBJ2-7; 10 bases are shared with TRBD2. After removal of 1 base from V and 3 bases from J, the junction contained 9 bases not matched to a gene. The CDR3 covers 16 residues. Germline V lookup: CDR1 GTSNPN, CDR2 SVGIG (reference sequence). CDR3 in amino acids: CAWSGSGRADIYEQYF. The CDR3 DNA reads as TGTGCCTGGAGTGGCAGCGGGAGGGCCGACATCTACGAGCAGTACTTC.

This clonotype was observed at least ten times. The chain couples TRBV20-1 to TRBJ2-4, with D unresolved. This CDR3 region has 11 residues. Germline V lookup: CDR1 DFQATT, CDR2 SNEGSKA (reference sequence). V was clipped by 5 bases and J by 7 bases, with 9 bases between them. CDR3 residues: CSALFVNIQYF. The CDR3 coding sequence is TGCAGTGCTCTTTTTGTGAACATTCAGTACTTC.

Here the CDR3 DNA reads TGTGCCAGCAGTTTGGCAGCGGAATACGAGCAGTACTTC. Translated: CASSLAAEYEQYF. The genes are TRBV6-2 or TRBV6-3 and TRBJ2-7; D possibly corresponds to TRBD2 (5 bases). Per germline, CDR1 MNHEY and CDR2 SVGEGT. CDR3 length: 13 residues. The V end lost 4 bases, the J end lost 4 bases, and 11 bases lay between the germline ends.

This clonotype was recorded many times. CDR3 in amino acids: CASSLYRGRNTGELFF. The CDR3 DNA sequence: TGTGCCAGCAGTTTATATCGGGGCAGGAACACCGGGGAGCTGTTTTTT. V usage is TRBV27 and J usage is TRBJ2-2; D might be TRBD1 or TRBD2, each matching 5 bases. The germline V and J ends were trimmed by 1 base and 1 base, with 10 bases remaining between them. The CDR3 spans 16 residues. CDR1 MNHEY and CDR2 SMNVEV come from the germline V gene (reference sequence).

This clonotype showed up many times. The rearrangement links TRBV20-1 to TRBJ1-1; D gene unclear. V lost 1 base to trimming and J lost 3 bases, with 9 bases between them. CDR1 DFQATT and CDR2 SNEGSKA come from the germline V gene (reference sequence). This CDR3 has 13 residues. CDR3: CSARAAWDTEAFF. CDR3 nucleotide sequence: TGCAGTGCTAGAGCAGCTTGGGACACTGAAGCTTTCTTT.

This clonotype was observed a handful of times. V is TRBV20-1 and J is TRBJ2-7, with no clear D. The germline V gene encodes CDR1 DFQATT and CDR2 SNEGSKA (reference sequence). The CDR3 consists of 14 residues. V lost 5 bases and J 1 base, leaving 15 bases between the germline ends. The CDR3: CSALAPRGSYEQYF. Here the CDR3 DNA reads TGCAGTGCTTTGGCCCCACGCGGTTCCTACGAGCAGTACTTC.

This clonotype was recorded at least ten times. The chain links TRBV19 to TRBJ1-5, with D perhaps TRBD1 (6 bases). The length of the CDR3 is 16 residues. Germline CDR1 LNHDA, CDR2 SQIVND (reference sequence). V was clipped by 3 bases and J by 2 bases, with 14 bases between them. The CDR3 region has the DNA TGTGCCAGTAGTATGGCGGGGGGGGCTGGCAATCAGCCCCAGCATTTT. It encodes CASSMAGGAGNQPQHF. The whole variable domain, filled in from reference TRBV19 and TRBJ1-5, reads DGGITQSPKYLFRKEGQNVTLSCEQNLNHDAMYWYRQDPGQGLRLIYYSQIVNDFQKGDIAEGYSVSREKKESFPLTVTSAQKNPTAFYLCASSMAGGAGNQPQHFGDGTRLSIL.

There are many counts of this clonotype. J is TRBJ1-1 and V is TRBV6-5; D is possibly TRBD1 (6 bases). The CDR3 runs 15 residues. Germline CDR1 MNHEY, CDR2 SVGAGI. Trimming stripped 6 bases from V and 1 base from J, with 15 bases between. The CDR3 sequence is CASSQQRGGNTEAFF. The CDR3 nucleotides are TGTGCCAGCAGCCAACAGAGAGGGGGGAACACTGAAGCTTTCTTT.

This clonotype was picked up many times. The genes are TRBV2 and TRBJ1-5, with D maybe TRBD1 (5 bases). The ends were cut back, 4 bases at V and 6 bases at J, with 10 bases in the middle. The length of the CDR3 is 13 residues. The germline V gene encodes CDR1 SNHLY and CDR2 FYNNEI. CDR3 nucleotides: TGTGCCAGCAGTGCGGAGGGGACTCAGCCCCAGCATTTT. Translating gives CASSAEGTQPQHF.

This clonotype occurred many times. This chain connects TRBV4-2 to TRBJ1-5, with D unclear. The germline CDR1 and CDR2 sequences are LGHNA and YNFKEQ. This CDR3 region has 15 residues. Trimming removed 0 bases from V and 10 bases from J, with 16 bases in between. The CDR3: CASSQDRFLGLPQHF. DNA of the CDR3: TGTGCCAGCAGCCAAGATCGTTTTTTAGGGCTCCCCCAGCATTTT.